The 28 T cell receptor beta chains in this list originate from one sample, sequenced in a study of blood T cells in healthy people across ages. Sample-barcoded 5' priming and a J-beta primer mix drove a second PCR of roughly 6 to 12 cycles. MiXCR, applied by TCRdb to the 5' RACE reads, yields one record per CDR3 protein. In the table there are 1.5 million to 1.8 million distinct CDR3 sequences, under 55% of which are singletons. The sample consisted of blood. These receptors were taken from a young woman in good health.

This chain connects TRBV29-1 to TRBJ2-1; possibly TRBD2 for D (7 bases). The V end was cut by 6 bases, the J end by 0 bases, with 15 bases between. This CDR3 is built from 15 residues. CDR1 is SQVTM and CDR2 is ANQGSEA in the germline V gene. The CDR3 DNA reads TGCAGCGTCGTCGGTGGGGGGGCCTCCTACAATGAGCAGTTCTTC. This sequence encodes CSVVGGGASYNEQFF.

The V call is TRBV29-1, the J call TRBJ2-4, with D uncertain. The J call may be faulty, since TRBJ2-7 better matches the DNA end. The CDR3 is made up of 12 amino acids. CDR1 and CDR2 from the germline V gene are SQVTM and ANQGSEA. DNA for the CDR3: TGCAGCGTTCTCCTCCTAACCTACGAGCAGTACTTC. Translation: CSVLLLTYEQYF.

Comments on this clonotype: Sequence at one end of the junction differs from germline and may be a read error. V is TRBV30 and J is TRBJ2-3; D uncertain. This CDR3 region has 12 residues. Germline V gene sequence: CDR1 GTSNPN, CDR2 SVGIG (reference sequence). The CDR3 loop is CAGDRSIDTQYF. CDR3 nucleotides: TGTGCCGGTGACCGAAGCATAGATACGCAGTATTTT. Combining the CDR3 with reference TRBV30 and TRBJ2-3 gives the whole variable domain SQTIHQWPATLVQPVGSPLSLECTVEGTSNPNLYWYRQAAGRGLQLLFYSVGIGQISSEVPQNLSASRPQDRQFILSSKKLLLSDSGFYLCAGDRSIDTQYFGPGTRLTVL.

This clonotype was detected only a few times. The chain links TRBV25-1 to TRBJ1-6; no clear D. CDR3 length: 14 amino acids. Germline V lookup: CDR1 MGHDK, CDR2 SYGVNS. Trimming stripped 4 bases from V and 7 bases from J, with 11 bases between. The CDR3 protein is CASSGTLANSPLHF. CDR3 bases: TGTGCCAGCAGTGGAACCCTCGCGAATTCACCCCTCCACTTT.

There are a few counts of this clonotype. The gene calls are TRBV12-3 or TRBV12-4 and TRBJ2-1; D not certain. V was trimmed by 2 bases and J by 8 bases, leaving 7 bases between them. The CDR3 is 12 amino acids. Here the CDR3 reads CASSLSSHEQFF. CDR3 DNA sequence: TGTGCCAGCAGTTTAAGCAGCCATGAGCAGTTCTTC.

This rearrangement joins TRBV29-1 to TRBJ2-7, with TRBD1 matching over 8 bases. Per germline, CDR1 SQVTM and CDR2 ANQGSEA. Trimming took 7 bases from V and 3 from J; bases not matched to a gene: 5. The CDR3 has 12 amino acids. The CDR3 sequence is CSATGALYEQYF. CDR3 nucleotides: TGCAGCGCGACAGGGGCACTCTACGAGCAGTACTTC.

The V gene is TRBV20-1, the J gene TRBJ2-1; possibly TRBD2 for D (8 bases). Germline V lookup: CDR1 DFQATT, CDR2 SNEGSKA (reference sequence). This CDR3 has 17 residues. V dropped 1 base and J dropped 4 bases, with 20 bases sitting between them. The CDR3 loop reads CSARGQGGGRRYNEQFF. The CDR3 nucleotides read TGCAGTGCTAGAGGTCAGGGGGGCGGGAGGCGATACAATGAGCAGTTCTTC.

V gene TRBV12-3 or TRBV12-4 combines with J gene TRBJ2-5, with 12 bases identical to TRBD2. V was pared by 8 bases and J by 11 bases, with 12 bases of the junction left unmatched. This CDR3 has 14 amino acids. The CDR3 loop reads CASLPSGRGRVQYF. CDR3 DNA: TGTGCCAGCTTACCTAGCGGGAGGGGAAGAGTGCAGTACTTC.

This clonotype was detected once. At one boundary the junction diverges from the germline segment, which might be a read error. The V call is TRBV4-2, the J call TRBJ2-1; D is undetermined. The CDR3 extends over 14 amino acids. Germline loops: CDR1 LGHNA, CDR2 YNFKEQ. The CDR3 spells CARSSGPIQWEQFF. Here the CDR3 DNA reads TGTGCCCGCAGCTCCGGGCCCATACAATGGGAGCAGTTCTTC.

CDR3 protein: CASSVIGVNYGYTF. CDR3 DNA sequence: TGTGCCAGCAGTGTTATAGGGGTTAACTATGGCTACACCTTC. V usage is TRBV28 and J usage is TRBJ1-2, with D possibly matching TRBD1 (5 bases). This CDR3 has 14 amino acids. Deletions cut 5 bases from V and 1 base from J, with 11 bases between. Looked up from germline, CDR1 is MDHEN and CDR2 is SYDVKM.

This clonotype has ten or more counts. The chain is built from TRBV27 and TRBJ1-1; possibly TRBD1 for D (5 bases). Trimming left V 7 bases short and J 4 bases short, with 16 bases between. Germline lookup yields CDR1 MNHEY and CDR2 SMNVEV (reference sequence). CDR3 length: 14 residues. CDR3 sequence: CASKVNRQSTEAFF. CDR3 bases: TGTGCCAGCAAGGTAAATAGACAGTCCACTGAAGCTTTCTTT.

This clonotype was observed a few times. The V gene is TRBV10-3, the J gene TRBJ2-7; 8 bases align to TRBD2. The J segment lost 1 base and the V segment lost 4 bases, leaving 9 bases of the junction unmatched. This CDR3 region has 16 residues. Looked up from germline, CDR1 is ENHRY and CDR2 is SYGVKD. The CDR3 sequence: CAISAPTGGPSYEQYF. CDR3 DNA: TGTGCCATCAGTGCCCCCACGGGAGGGCCGTCCTACGAGCAGTACTTC.

The chain joins TRBV5-1 to TRBJ2-3; tentative D call: TRBD2 (6 bases). Trimming stripped 2 bases from V and 2 bases from J, with 12 bases between. Germline V gives CDR1 SGHRS, CDR2 YFSETQ. The CDR3 contains 15 residues. The CDR3: CASSLSRTNTDTQYF. CDR3 in DNA: TGCGCCAGCAGCTTATCGAGGACTAACACAGATACGCAGTATTTT.

V and J are TRBV6-5 and TRBJ2-7; TRBD1 matches at 10 bases. CDR3 length: 15 amino acids. V lost 5 bases to trimming and J lost 7 bases; unmatched junction nucleotides: 11. CDR1 and CDR2 (germline): MNHEY, SVGAGI. The CDR3 DNA sequence: TGTGCCAGCAGTCGACAGGGGGCCACCTACAATGAGCAGTACTTC. Translating it yields CASSRQGATYNEQYF.

The CDR3 DNA reads as TGCAGCGTTGAACTATTGGCAGGGAACACTGAAGCTTTCTTT. Encoded protein: CSVELLAGNTEAFF. The V call is TRBV29-1, the J call TRBJ1-1; D unclear. This CDR3 contains 14 residues. V lost 2 bases to trimming and J lost 1 base, with 11 bases between them. Germline V lookup: CDR1 SQVTM, CDR2 ANQGSEA.

This chain links TRBV9 with TRBJ2-3; 11 nucleotides agree with TRBD2. Germline V gives CDR1 SGDLS, CDR2 YYNGEE. V trimming: 0 bases; J trimming: 2 bases; junction bases outside the gene matches: 11. The CDR3 contains 19 residues. CDR3 coding DNA: TGTGCCAGCAGCGTAGACGGGCGGATAGCGGGAGGGCTCACAGATACGCAGTATTTT. Its translation: CASSVDGRIAGGLTDTQYF.

The chain combines TRBV7-9 with TRBJ2-1, with D perhaps matching TRBD1 or TRBD2 (5 bases each). With 4 bases removed from V and 8 bases from J, the gap between germline ends came to 12 bases. Germline V gene data show CDR1 as SEHNR and CDR2 as FQNEAQ (reference sequence). This CDR3 is built from 13 residues. The CDR3 DNA reads as TGTGCCAGCAGCTCAGGTCCGGGGCATGAGCAGTTCTTC. Encoded protein: CASSSGPGHEQFF.

The sample holds a few counts of this clonotype. The chain couples TRBV7-2 to TRBJ2-3; 7 bases match TRBD2. The germline gives CDR1 SGHTA, CDR2 FQGNSA. V lost 5 bases to trimming and J lost 1 base; unmatched junction nucleotides: 12. This CDR3 has 17 amino acids. Here the CDR3 DNA reads TGTGCCAGCAGCCCGCGGCTCGGGGGGTATCGCACAGATACGCAGTATTTT. It translates to CASSPRLGGYRTDTQYF.

The CDR3 DNA sequence: TGTGCCAGCAGCTCCGCCAGGGATGCTGGCTACACCTTC. It translates to CASSSARDAGYTF. The rearrangement uses TRBV6-5 and TRBJ1-2; weak D call: TRBD1 (5 bases). CDR1 MNHEY and CDR2 SVGAGI come from the germline V gene. The germline V and J ends were trimmed by 6 bases and 7 bases, with 15 bases remaining between them. This CDR3 has 13 amino acids.

This clonotype has more than one count but fewer than ten. The V call is TRBV29-1, the J call TRBJ2-5; D ambiguous. The CDR3 length is 14 residues. Per germline, CDR1 SQVTM and CDR2 ANQGSEA. Trimming removed 4 bases at V and 11 bases at J, with 23 bases between. The chain's CDR3 is CSVGGPQVSNEQYF. DNA of the CDR3: TGCAGCGTTGGCGGTCCTCAAGTATCTAATGAGCAGTACTTC.

This clonotype was seen more than once but under ten times. The V gene is TRBV4-2, the J gene TRBJ2-6; TRBD2 matches at 8 bases. The CDR3 runs to 17 residues. CDR1 and CDR2 from the germline V gene are LGHNA and YNFKEQ. Germline trimming cut 1 base from V and 0 bases from J; bases unmatched to any gene: 2. The CDR3 here is CASSQGTSSSGANVLTF. Written as DNA, the CDR3 is TGTGCCAGCAGCCAAGGGACTAGCTCCTCTGGGGCCAACGTCCTGACTTTC.

This clonotype has at least ten counts. The chain links TRBV18 to TRBJ2-7; D gene unclear. V shed 8 bases and J shed 0 bases, with 11 bases lying between them. Germline CDR1 is KGHSH and CDR2 is LQKENI. CDR3 length equals 13 residues. CDR3 sequence reads: CASSPSVSYEQYF. CDR3 bases: TGTGCCAGCAGCCCCAGCGTCTCCTACGAGCAGTACTTC.

The V call is TRBV6-2 or TRBV6-3, the J call TRBJ2-6; TRBD1 might be the D (6 bases). Per germline, CDR1 MNHEY and CDR2 SVGEGT. The V gene lost 7 bases and the J gene lost 0 bases, with 7 bases spanning the gap. CDR3 length: 14 residues. CDR3 loop: CASNRDSGANVLTF. The CDR3 coding sequence is TGTGCCAGCAACAGGGACTCTGGGGCCAACGTCCTGACTTTC.

The table lists this clonotype with a few counts. This rearrangement joins TRBV4-2 to TRBJ1-2; TRBD1 agrees at 7 bases. The CDR3 sequence is 16 residues long. Trimming took 1 base from V and 3 from J; bases not matched to a gene: 8. Germline V gene lookup returns CDR1 LGHNA and CDR2 YNFKEQ. Here the CDR3 DNA reads TGTGCCAGCAGCCAAGCCGACAGGGCTAAGGACTATGGCTACACCTTC. Encoded protein: CASSQADRAKDYGYTF.

There are a few counts of this clonotype. The gene calls are TRBV29-1 and TRBJ2-1; no clear D. CDR1 is SQVTM and CDR2 is ANQGSEA in the germline V gene. Trimming took off 3 bases at V and 3 bases at J, with 3 bases between the two ends. The CDR3 sequence is 11 residues long. The CDR3 DNA reads TGCAGCGTTGATGACTACAATGAGCAGTTCTTC. Translated: CSVDDYNEQFF.

This clonotype was observed once. Its ends do not fully match the called genes, so a read error is possible. The chain combines TRBV4-3 with TRBJ2-1; TRBD1 is a possible D gene (7 bases). The germline V gene encodes CDR1 LGHNA and CDR2 YSLEER. This CDR3 is built from 16 residues. The CDR3 here is CDSSQEGAGTYNEQFF. CDR3 in DNA: TGCGACAGCAGCCAAGAGGGGGCGGGGACCTACAATGAGCAGTTCTTC.

The chain couples TRBV29-1 to TRBJ1-2; TRBD1 matches 8 bases. The germline gives CDR1 SQVTM, CDR2 ANQGSEA. The ends lost 6 bases at V and 5 bases at J; junction bases unmatched: 5. There are 12 residues in the CDR3. The CDR3 reads CSVSRQGYGYTF. In nucleotides, the CDR3 is TGCAGCGTCAGTAGACAGGGGTATGGCTACACCTTC.

The V gene is TRBV20-1, the J gene TRBJ1-2, with unresolved D. Trimming took off 1 base at V and 8 bases at J, with 17 bases between the two ends. The CDR3 consists of 14 residues. Germline CDR1 and CDR2: DFQATT and SNEGSKA (reference sequence). CDR3 DNA: TGCAGTGCTAGAGCCGGGAGTCGGAGCTGGGGCTACACCTTC. It codes for CSARAGSRSWGYTF.